A selection of T cell receptor beta chains follows, all from one sample in a study of T cell responses to AZD1222 COVID-19 vaccine. Sequencing was performed with immunoSEQ multiplex PCR; in TCRdb, only in-frame clones are kept and a portion is missing. This repertoire shows about 55,000 clones, about 89% found once; its top ten account for around 2%. The material sequenced was peripheral blood, taken on day 0 of AZD1222 vaccination. The receptor set was obtained from an adult in good health. CDR3s include the opening cysteine and the closing phenylalanine or tryptophan. The D gene is left open where the match is weak. Size is stated for part of the rows, as once, few or many counts, or as a class when the clone is expanded.

TRBJ1-2 . . TRBV7-2 TGTGCCAGCAGCTTCCAACGTGGTGGGGCCCCCTATGGCTACACCTTC CASSFQRGGAPYGYTF
TRBJ1-2 . once TRBV27 TGTGCCAGCAGTTTTTCCCCCCGCGGTGACTATGGCTACACCTTC CASSFSPRGDYGYTF
TRBJ2-3 . once TRBV10-2 TGCGCCAGCAGTGATAGACGTCGGTATACGCAGTATTTT CASSDRRRYTQYF
TRBJ1-2 . few TRBV5-1 TGCGCCAGCAGCTTGGACTATAGCCTAGCAGGGTATGGCTACACCTTC CASSLDYSLAGYGYTF
TRBJ2-2 . . TRBV7-2 TGTGCCAGCAGCTTAAACGGGCTTGGTTATTCGAACACCGGGGAGCTGTTTTTT CASSLNGLGYSNTGELFF
TRBJ2-5 . . TRBV19 TGTGCCAGTAGTATAGGGAGGGGACACCGAGCCCCTCAAGAGACCCAGTACTTC CASSIGRGHRAPQETQYF
TRBJ2-5 . once TRBV14 TGTGCCAGCAGCCAATCCGTTCGTCCAGTGGAGACCCAGTACTTC CASSQSVRPVETQYF
TRBJ1-1 TRBD1 . TRBV6-5 TGTGCCAGCAGTTACTCGCGACAGGGGCGAACTGAAGCTTTCTTT CASSYSRQGRTEAFF
TRBJ1-2 TRBD1 once TRBV7-3 TGTGCCAGCAGCTCGAGACAGGGGGCGAGTGATGGCTACACCTTC CASSSRQGASDGYTF
TRBJ1-3 . . TRBV9 TGTGCCAGCAGCGTAGCGGTTTCCGGAAACACCATATATTTT CASSVAVSGNTIYF
TRBJ2-1 . . TRBV14 TGTGCCAGCAGCTCGAGGGGAGCCCGCAATGAGCAGTTCTTC CASSSRGARNEQFF
TRBJ2-1 TRBD2 . TRBV29-1 TGCAGCGTTGAGGTGGCGCTAGCGGTGGAAAGCAATGAGCAGTTCTTC CSVEVALAVESNEQFF
TRBJ1-5 . . TRBV6-5 TGTGCCAGCAGGGCGGGACCTAGAGTCAATCAGCCCCAGCATTTT CASRAGPRVNQPQHF
TRBJ1-6 . . TRBV6-1 TGTGCCAGCAGTGAATTCCCAGGATACGATAATTCACCCCTCCACTTT CASSEFPGYDNSPLHF
TRBJ2-1 . . TRBV7-7 TGTGCCAGCAGCCTAGGCGGGGACTCCTCTGAAGAGCAGTTCTTC CASSLGGDSSEEQFF
TRBJ1-5 . . TRBV5-5 TGTGCCAGCAGCTTGGTCGGGGGCAATCAGCCCCAGCATTTT CASSLVGGNQPQHF
TRBJ2-7 TRBD2 once TRBV18 TGTGCCAGCTCACCCCGAGGATTGGCGGGAGGGGCCTACGAGCAGTACTTC CASSPRGLAGGAYEQYF
TRBJ1-6 TRBD1 . TRBV3-1/TRBV3-2 TGTGCCAGCAGCCAGGGCCCCGGACAGGTCGGGGGCTCCTATAATTCACCCCTCCACTTT CASSQGPGQVGGSYNSPLHF
TRBJ1-1 TRBD1 once TRBV27 TGTGCCAGCAGGACGGGACAGCAACAAGCTTTCTTT CASRTGQQQAFF
TRBJ2-7 TRBD1 once TRBV5-1 TGCGCCAGCAGCCGAGGGGACAGGGGAGACGAGCAGTACTTC CASSRGDRGDEQYF
TRBJ2-1 TRBD2 . TRBV11-2 TGTGCCAGCAGCATCCTTAGCGGGCCCGACAATGAGCAGTTCTTC CASSILSGPDNEQFF
TRBJ2-3 . . TRBV7-9 TGTGCCAGCAGCTCGGGGCCTTGGCCGGATACGCAGTATTTT CASSSGPWPDTQYF